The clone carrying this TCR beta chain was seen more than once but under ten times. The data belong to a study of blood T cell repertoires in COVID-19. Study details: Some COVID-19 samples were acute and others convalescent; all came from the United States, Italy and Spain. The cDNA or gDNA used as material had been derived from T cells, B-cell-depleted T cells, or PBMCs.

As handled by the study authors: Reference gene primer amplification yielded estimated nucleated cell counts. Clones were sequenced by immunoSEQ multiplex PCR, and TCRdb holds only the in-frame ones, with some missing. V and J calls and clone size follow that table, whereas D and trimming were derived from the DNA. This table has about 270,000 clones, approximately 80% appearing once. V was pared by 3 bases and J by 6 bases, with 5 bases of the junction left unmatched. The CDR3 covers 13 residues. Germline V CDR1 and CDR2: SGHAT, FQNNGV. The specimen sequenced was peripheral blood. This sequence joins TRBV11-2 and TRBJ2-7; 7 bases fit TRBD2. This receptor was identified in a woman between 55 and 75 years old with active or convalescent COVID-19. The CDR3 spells CASSFGGGVEQYF. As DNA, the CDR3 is TGTGCCAGCAGCTTTGGGGGGGGAGTCGAGCAGTACTTC.